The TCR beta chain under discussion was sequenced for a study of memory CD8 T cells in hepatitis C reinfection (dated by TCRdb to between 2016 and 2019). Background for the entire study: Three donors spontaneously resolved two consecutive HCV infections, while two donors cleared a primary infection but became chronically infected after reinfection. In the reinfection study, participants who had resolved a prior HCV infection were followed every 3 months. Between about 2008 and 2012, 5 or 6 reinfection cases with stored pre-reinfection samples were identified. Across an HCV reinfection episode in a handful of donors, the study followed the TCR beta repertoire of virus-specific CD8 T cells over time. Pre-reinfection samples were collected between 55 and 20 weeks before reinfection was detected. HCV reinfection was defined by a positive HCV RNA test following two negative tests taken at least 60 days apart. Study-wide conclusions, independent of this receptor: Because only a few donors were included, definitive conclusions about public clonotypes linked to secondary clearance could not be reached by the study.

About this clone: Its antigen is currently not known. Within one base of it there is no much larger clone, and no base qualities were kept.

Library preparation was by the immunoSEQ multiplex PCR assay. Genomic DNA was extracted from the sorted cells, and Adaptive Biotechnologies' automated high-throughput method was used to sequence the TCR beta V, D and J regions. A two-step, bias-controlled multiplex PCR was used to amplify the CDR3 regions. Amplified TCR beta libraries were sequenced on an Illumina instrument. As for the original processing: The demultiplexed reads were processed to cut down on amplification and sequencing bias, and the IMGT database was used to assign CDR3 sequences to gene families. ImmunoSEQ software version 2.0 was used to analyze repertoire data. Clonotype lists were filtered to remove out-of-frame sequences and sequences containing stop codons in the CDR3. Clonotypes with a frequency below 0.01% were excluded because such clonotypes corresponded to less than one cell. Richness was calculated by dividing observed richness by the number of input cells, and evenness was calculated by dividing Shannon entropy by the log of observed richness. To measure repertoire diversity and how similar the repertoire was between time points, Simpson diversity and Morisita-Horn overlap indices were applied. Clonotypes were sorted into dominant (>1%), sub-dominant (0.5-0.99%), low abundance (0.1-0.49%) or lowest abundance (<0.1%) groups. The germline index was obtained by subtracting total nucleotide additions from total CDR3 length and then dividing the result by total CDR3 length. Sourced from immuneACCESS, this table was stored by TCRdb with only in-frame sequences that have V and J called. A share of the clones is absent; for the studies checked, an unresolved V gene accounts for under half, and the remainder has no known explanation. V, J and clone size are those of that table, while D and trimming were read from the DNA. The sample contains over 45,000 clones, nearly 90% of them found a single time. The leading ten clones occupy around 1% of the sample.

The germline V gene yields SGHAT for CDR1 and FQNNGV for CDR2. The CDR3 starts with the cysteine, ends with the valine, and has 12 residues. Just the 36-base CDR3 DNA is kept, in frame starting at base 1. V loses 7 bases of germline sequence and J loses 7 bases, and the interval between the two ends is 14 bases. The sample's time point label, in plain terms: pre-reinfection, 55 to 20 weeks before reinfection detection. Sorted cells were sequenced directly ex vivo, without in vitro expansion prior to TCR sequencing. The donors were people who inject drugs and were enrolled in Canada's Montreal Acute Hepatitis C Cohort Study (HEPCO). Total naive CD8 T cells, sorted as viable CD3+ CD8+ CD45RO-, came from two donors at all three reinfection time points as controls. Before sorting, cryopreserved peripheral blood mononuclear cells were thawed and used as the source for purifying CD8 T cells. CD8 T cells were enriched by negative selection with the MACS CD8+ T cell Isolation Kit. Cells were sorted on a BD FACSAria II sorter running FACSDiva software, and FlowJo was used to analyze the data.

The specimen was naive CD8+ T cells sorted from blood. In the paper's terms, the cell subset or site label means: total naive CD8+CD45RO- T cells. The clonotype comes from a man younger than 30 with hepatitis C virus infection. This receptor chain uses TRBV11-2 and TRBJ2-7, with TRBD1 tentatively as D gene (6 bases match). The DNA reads TGTGCCAGCACCGATGACGGACAGGAGCAGTACGTC. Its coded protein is CASTDDGQEQYV.